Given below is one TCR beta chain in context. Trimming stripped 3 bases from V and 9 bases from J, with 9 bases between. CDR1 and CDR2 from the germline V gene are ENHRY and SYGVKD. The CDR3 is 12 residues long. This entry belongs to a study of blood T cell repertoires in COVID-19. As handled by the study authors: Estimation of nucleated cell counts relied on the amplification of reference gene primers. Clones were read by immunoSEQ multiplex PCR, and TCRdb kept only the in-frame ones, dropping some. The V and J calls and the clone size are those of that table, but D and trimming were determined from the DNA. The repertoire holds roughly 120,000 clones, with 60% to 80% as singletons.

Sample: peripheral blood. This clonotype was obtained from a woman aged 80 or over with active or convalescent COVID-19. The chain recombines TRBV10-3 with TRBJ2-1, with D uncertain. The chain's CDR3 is CAISENSSEQFF. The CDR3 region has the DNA TGTGCCATCAGTGAAAACAGTAGTGAGCAGTTCTTC.